Each of the 27 T cell receptor beta chains below was sequenced from the same sample in a study of radiation and T cells in renal cell carcinoma (TCRdb year 2020). What the time point label conveys for this sample: tumor resected at nephrectomy. Reading the label with the study, this specimen's treatment or condition is: 15 Gy SBRT to primary tumor, nephrectomy 4 weeks later. The method was the immunoSEQ multiplex PCR assay. Entries here come from immuneACCESS through TCRdb and include only in-frame sequences with V and J called. Some clones fail to appear in such tables; in the studies checked, an unresolved V gene covers under half of the shortfall, and the cause of the remainder is unknown. The sample table records around 10,000 clones; over 55% of these occur just once. The top ten clones comprise roughly 16% of the sample. The specimen comprised tumor tissue, sampled from a patient whose treatment included radiotherapy and nephrectomy. Receptor source: a woman between 50 and 59 years old with renal cell carcinoma.

This clone appeared a few times. The chain couples TRBV12-2 to TRBJ1-2; whether TRBD1, the table's D call, matches the DNA was not checked. TRBV12-2 is a pseudogene. This CDR3 has 15 amino acids. The chain's CDR3 is CASRLGAGSNYGYTF. DNA of the CDR3: TGTGCAAGTCGCTTAGGGGCAGGGTCTAACTATGGCTACACCTTC.

This clone appeared a single time. The chain combines TRBV7-2 with TRBJ2-3, with D perhaps matching TRBD2 (5 bases). CDR3 length: 17 amino acids. Looked up from germline, CDR1 is SGHTA and CDR2 is FQGNSA. Trimming removed 6 bases at V and 4 bases at J, with 23 bases between. This CDR3 reads CASRYTVAQEVSDTQYF. DNA for the CDR3: TGTGCCAGCAGATACACGGTAGCGCAAGAGGTGTCAGATACGCAGTATTTT.

This clone was observed a few times. The gene calls are TRBV6-1 and TRBJ1-1; maybe TRBD1 (5 bases). The CDR3 loop spans 14 amino acids. From germline, CDR1 is MNHNS and CDR2 SASEGT. The germline V and J ends were trimmed by 4 bases and 1 base, with 10 bases remaining between them. The DNA for the CDR3 is TGTGCCAGCAGTGCCCGACAGAGGAACACTGAAGCTTTCTTT. Its translation is CASSARQRNTEAFF.

The chain has TRBV19 and TRBJ1-4; the D gene is possibly TRBD1 (5 bases). Germline CDR1 LNHDA, CDR2 SQIVND (reference sequence). This CDR3 is built from 16 residues. Trimming took off 6 bases at V and 3 bases at J, with 17 bases between the two ends. CDR3 DNA: TGTGCCAGTAGCAACCAGTACGGGGCGGCTAATGAAAAACTGTTTTTT. Protein product: CASSNQYGAANEKLFF.

The V and J genes are TRBV7-2 and TRBJ2-1; D is possibly TRBD2 (6 bases). Germline V CDR1 and CDR2: SGHTA, FQGNSA. This CDR3 has 16 residues. Trimming stripped 5 bases from V and 7 bases from J, with 21 bases between. The CDR3, as DNA: TGTGCCAGCAGCCCGGTGTGGGGAGCGGCGGGGAATGAGCAGTTCTTC. Residues: CASSPVWGAAGNEQFF.

This clone has a single count. V is TRBV2 and J is TRBJ2-3; TRBD2 agrees at 10 bases. Germline CDR1 SNHLY, CDR2 FYNNEI. The J segment lost 2 bases and the V segment lost 1 base, leaving 3 bases of the junction unmatched. The CDR3 extends over 16 amino acids. CDR3 nucleotide sequence: TGTGCCAGCAGTGAAGGGCTAGCGGGGGTCACAGATACGCAGTATTTT. It is translated as CASSEGLAGVTDTQYF.

The chain has TRBV18 and TRBJ2-5; D call uncertain. The CDR3 is made up of 12 amino acids. Germline values: CDR1 KGHSH, CDR2 LQKENI. The germline V and J ends were trimmed by 5 bases and 3 bases, with 7 bases remaining between them. This CDR3 reads CASSWNEETQYF. CDR3 bases: TGTGCCAGCTCATGGAACGAAGAGACCCAGTACTTC.

The chain employs TRBV6-6 and TRBJ2-2; tentatively, D is TRBD1 (7 bases). V was pared by 6 bases and J by 3 bases, with 11 bases between. CDR3 length: 14 amino acids. Germline V gene lookup returns CDR1 MNHNY and CDR2 SVGAGI (reference sequence). CDR3: CASSTGEDTGELFF. The CDR3 nucleotides read TGTGCCAGCAGCACAGGGGAGGACACCGGGGAGCTGTTTTTT.

The V gene is TRBV28, the J gene TRBJ1-2; D may be TRBD1 (5 bases). The CDR3 extends over 12 amino acids. Per the germline V gene, CDR1 is MDHEN and CDR2 is SYDVKM. V was shortened by 6 bases and J by 8 bases, with 13 bases between the two germline ends. CDR3 DNA sequence: TGTGCCAGCAGGGGCCTTAGGGGAGGCTACACCTTC. Translated, it gives CASRGLRGGYTF.

This chain connects TRBV5-1 to TRBJ2-6; weak D call: TRBD1 (5 bases). The germline CDR1 and CDR2 sequences are SGHRS and YFSETQ. The V gene lost 0 bases and the J gene lost 0 bases, with 10 bases spanning the gap. CDR3 length: 17 residues. The CDR3 reads CASSLVQGYSGANVLTF. CDR3 in DNA: TGCGCCAGCAGCTTGGTTCAGGGTTACTCTGGGGCCAACGTCCTGACTTTC.

This clone has only a few counts. An end of the junction differs from the germline gene, which may be a read error. The chain couples TRBV5-3 to TRBJ2-7, with D tentatively TRBD1 or TRBD2 (5 bases each). TRBV5-3 is designated an ORF whose function remains uncertain. The CDR3 is 14 residues long. The CDR3 here is CASSLGTPAYEQYF. The CDR3 coding sequence is TGTGCCAGCAGCTTGGGGACCCCCGCCTACGAGCAGTACTTC.

Only one count was recorded for this clone. V is TRBV11-2 and J is TRBJ2-5; 8 nucleotides agree with TRBD1. The trim removed 4 bases at V and 5 bases at J, leaving 9 bases unmatched. From germline, CDR1 is SGHAT and CDR2 FQNNGV. This CDR3 has 15 amino acids. CDR3 sequence reads: CASSYSSGGGETQYF. The DNA for the CDR3 is TGTGCCAGCAGCTATAGCTCAGGGGGCGGGGAGACCCAGTACTTC.

This chain connects TRBV11-2 to TRBJ1-2; 9 bases are a match to TRBD1. The trim removed 7 bases at V and 2 bases at J, leaving 8 bases unmatched. Germline V gives CDR1 SGHAT, CDR2 FQNNGV. The CDR3 is 15 residues long. The CDR3 loop reads CASTIGGQGNYGYTF. The CDR3 DNA sequence: TGTGCCAGCACCATTGGGGGACAGGGAAACTATGGCTACACCTTC.

This sequence joins TRBV6-1 and TRBJ2-3; D call uncertain. This CDR3 is 16 amino acids long. CDR1 is MNHNS, CDR2 SASEGT, per germline. Between the trimmed V and J ends, which lost 1 base and 1 base, there was a span of 12 bases. CDR3 loop: CASSEVAGLGTDTQYF. CDR3 nucleotide sequence: TGTGCCAGCAGTGAAGTAGCTGGGTTAGGCACAGATACGCAGTATTTT.

The table lists this clone with a count of one. The CDR3 here is CAVGLEDSGANVLTF. Written as DNA, the CDR3 is TGTGCCGTTGGACTAGAAGACTCTGGGGCCAACGTCCTGACTTTC. The rearrangement joins TRBV6-1 to TRBJ2-6, with 7 bases fitting TRBD2. The CDR3 is 15 amino acids. CDR1 and CDR2 from the germline V gene are MNHNS and SASEGT. Germline trimming cut 11 bases from V and 0 bases from J; bases unmatched to any gene: 7.

The chain is built from TRBV7-9 and TRBJ2-3; 14 bases are shared with TRBD2. V lost 5 bases, J lost 6 bases, and 7 bases stayed unmatched. CDR3 length equals 16 residues. The germline CDR1 and CDR2 sequences are SEHNR and FQNEAQ (reference sequence). The CDR3 is CASSQTSGRVADTQYF. CDR3 in DNA: TGTGCCAGCAGCCAGACTAGCGGGAGGGTGGCGGATACGCAGTATTTT.

The genes are TRBV5-1 and TRBJ1-6, with TRBD1 matching over 8 bases. Germline V gene data show CDR1 as SGHRS and CDR2 as YFSETQ. The CDR3 totals 16 residues. With 5 bases clipped from V and 3 bases from J, the junction kept 7 bases outside the gene matches. The CDR3 is CASRPAGGIYNSPLHF. Written as DNA, the CDR3 is TGCGCCAGCAGGCCCGCAGGGGGCATCTATAATTCACCCCTCCACTTT. The full variable domain, completed using reference TRBV5-1 and TRBJ1-6, is KAGVTQTPRYLIKTRGQQVTLSCSPISGHRSVSWYQQTPGQGLQFLFEYFSETQRNKGNFPGRFSGRQFSNSRSEMNVSTLELGDSALYLCASRPAGGIYNSPLHFGNGTRLTVT.

Concerning this clone itself: Germline and junction disagree at one end, which may indicate a read error. CDR3 loop: CASSLLAGANVLTF. The CDR3 DNA follows: TGTGCCAGCAGTTTATTGGCAGGGGCGAACGTCCTGACTTTC. V and J are TRBV28 and TRBJ2-6; D is perhaps TRBD1 (6 bases). Germline CDR1 MDHEN, CDR2 SYDVKM. This CDR3 is built from 14 residues.

This chain joins TRBV10-3 and TRBJ2-2, with 8 bases identical to TRBD2. The CDR3 covers 15 residues. J was trimmed by 1 base and V by 7 bases; bases with no gene match: 5. The germline CDR1 and CDR2 sequences are ENHRY and SYGVKD. This chain's CDR3 is CAINPSGGNTGELFF. CDR3 nucleotides: TGTGCCATCAACCCGAGCGGGGGGAACACCGGGGAGCTGTTTTTT.

V and J are TRBV5-1 and TRBJ2-6, with a weak D call TRBD1 (5 bases). The CDR3 length is 16 residues. V was shortened by 0 bases and J by 0 bases, with 7 bases between the two germline ends. Looked up from germline, CDR1 is SGHRS and CDR2 is YFSETQ. This CDR3 is CASSLVQASGANVLTF. Here the CDR3 DNA reads TGCGCCAGCAGCTTGGTACAGGCCTCTGGGGCCAACGTCCTGACTTTC.

This clone was counted a single time. The J gene is TRBJ2-2, the V gene TRBV6-4; TRBD1 matches at 7 bases. The CDR3 covers 15 residues. With V trimmed by 6 bases and J by 5 bases, 9 bases remained unmatched. Germline lookup yields CDR1 MRHNA and CDR2 SNTAGT. CDR3 nucleotides: TGTGCCAGCAGCAAAGGGACAGATTTTACCGGGGAGCTGTTTTTT. It specifies CASSKGTDFTGELFF.

The chain couples TRBV7-3 to TRBJ2-7; a weak D match, TRBD2 (5 bases). Germline assignment: CDR1 SGHTA and CDR2 FQGTGA. This CDR3 comprises 12 residues. The V gene lost 3 bases and the J gene lost 6 bases, with 9 bases spanning the gap. This CDR3 reads CASSFLSGEQYF. DNA for the CDR3: TGTGCCAGCAGCTTTTTAAGCGGCGAGCAGTACTTC.

CDR3 sequence (DNA): TGTGCCACCTCCTCCGGTCAGGGGAGAGATACGCAGTATTTT. Encoded protein: CATSSGQGRDTQYF. This chain uses TRBV28 with TRBJ2-3, with D perhaps TRBD1 (6 bases). This CDR3 has 14 amino acids. Germline CDR1 and CDR2: MDHEN and SYDVKM. Trimming took off 10 bases at V and 5 bases at J, with 19 bases between the two ends. Looking up the rest from reference TRBV28 and TRBJ2-3 gives the full variable domain: DVKVTQSSRYLVKRTGEKVFLECVQDMDHENMFWYRQDPGLGLRLIYFSYDVKMKEKGDIPEGYSVSREKKERFSLILESASTNQTSMYLCATSSGQGRDTQYFGPGTRLTVL.

The chain is built from TRBV5-1 and TRBJ2-7; 9 nucleotides agree with TRBD1. CDR3 length: 13 amino acids. Trimming at V came to 4 bases and at J to 6 bases, leaving 5 bases not matched to a gene. Germline assignment: CDR1 SGHRS and CDR2 YFSETQ. In nucleotides, the CDR3 is TGCGCCAGCAGCCCGGGACAGGGATCCGAGCAGTACTTC. Translated: CASSPGQGSEQYF.

The chain employs TRBV20-1 and TRBJ2-7; D not resolved. Germline assignment: CDR1 DFQATT and CDR2 SNEGSKA (reference sequence). The CDR3 contains 11 residues. V was clipped by 0 bases and J by 9 bases, with 9 bases between them. CDR3 protein: CSARDGMGQYF. For the CDR3, the DNA is TGCAGTGCTAGAGATGGAATGGGGCAGTACTTC.

With respect to this clone: One end of the junction does not line up with germline, which may come from a read error. This chain links TRBV5-4 with TRBJ2-7; tentative D call: TRBD2 (6 bases). Per germline, CDR1 SGHNT and CDR2 YYREEE (reference sequence). There are 16 residues in the CDR3. The CDR3 bases are TGCGCCAGCAGCCCCGGAGGAGGGGATGGCTCCTACGAGCAGTACTTC. It translates to CASSPGGGDGSYEQYF.

The rearrangement uses TRBV6-5 and TRBJ1-2; D perhaps matches TRBD1 (5 bases). The ends were cut back, 5 bases at V and 8 bases at J, with 15 bases in the middle. The CDR3 runs 13 residues. Germline loops: CDR1 MNHEY, CDR2 SVGAGI. The CDR3, as DNA: TGTGCCAGCAGTGAAAGGCAGGGAAGGGGCTACACCTTC. Encoded protein: CASSERQGRGYTF.